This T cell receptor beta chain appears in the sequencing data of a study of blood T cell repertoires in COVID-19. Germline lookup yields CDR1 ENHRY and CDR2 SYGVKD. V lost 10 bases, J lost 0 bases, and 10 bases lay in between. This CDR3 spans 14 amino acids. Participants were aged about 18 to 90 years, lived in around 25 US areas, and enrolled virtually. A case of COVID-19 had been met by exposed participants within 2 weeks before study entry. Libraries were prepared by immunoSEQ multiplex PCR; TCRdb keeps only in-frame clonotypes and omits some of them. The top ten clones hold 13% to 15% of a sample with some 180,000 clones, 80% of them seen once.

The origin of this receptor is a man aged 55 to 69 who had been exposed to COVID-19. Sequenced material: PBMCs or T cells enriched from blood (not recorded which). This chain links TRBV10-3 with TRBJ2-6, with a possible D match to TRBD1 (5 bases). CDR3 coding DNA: TGTGCCACCCTTGACAGCTCTGGGGCCAACGTCCTGACTTTC. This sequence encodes CATLDSSGANVLTF.